This T cell receptor beta chain was captured by sequencing in a study of cytomegalovirus exposure and HLA in healthy donors (dated by TCRdb to the late 2010s). Regarding the study in general: The 670 or so repertoires of the first cohort and the 95 to 150 validation repertoires were produced on the same platform, according to a later analysis. High-throughput TCR immunosequencing, statistical association of individual TCRs with disease status, and machine learning were combined to predict cytomegalovirus infection status. A separate validation cohort of over 95 different subjects was used in addition to the approximately 610-subject first cohort. The study was designed to test whether signatures of past pathogen exposure could be identified by cataloging public T cell receptors.

From the cysteine up to the phenylalanine, the CDR3 has a length of 16 residues. Only the CDR3 DNA stays, 48 bases, in frame from base 1. V lost 5 bases and J lost 3 bases, and the count of bases not matched to a germline gene is 6. The germline V gene provides CDR1 SGHVS and CDR2 FQNEAQ. Study-wide findings and limitations: Three of the identified cytomegalovirus-associated TCR beta chains were confirmed in vitro to be specific for cytomegalovirus antigens. A total of 164 TCR beta chains were listed by the study as associated with cytomegalovirus. Subsequent analysis determined that TCRs grouped into clusters in the first cohort also showed a tendency toward co-occurrence across the approximately 120 validation repertoires, and 94% of cluster scores exceeded 0. Across donors, most TCR sequences were observed very rarely, whereas some public TCRs were present in many individuals. The classifier was reported to diagnose cytomegalovirus status with high specificity and sensitivity in both the original and validation cohorts. The authors suggested that the approach could potentially be extended to other disease states and immunological phenotypes. A later analysis lacked HLA typing for the validation cohort, so it scored co-occurrence in that cohort across all 110 or so repertoires.

Library creation used the immunoSEQ multiplex PCR assay. The original pipeline was this. To diagnose cytomegalovirus status from the catalog of TCR beta chain sequences, a statistical classification framework was built. As stored in TCRdb, this immuneACCESS dataset retains in-frame rearrangements with V and J assigned. A fraction of the clones does not appear; measured against another copy, unresolved V genes explain less than half of the discrepancy, and the remainder lacks a known reason. V and J calls and clone size follow that table, whereas D and trimming were derived from the DNA. Here the sample has roughly 45,000 clones; more than 85% occur a single time. 5.6% of the sample comes from the top ten. Of note for this clone: Its antigen target is currently unknown. It has no much larger one-base neighbor in the sample; base qualities were not kept.

The donors were included in the validation cohort of 130 or so subjects, a group kept apart from the approximately 700-subject first cohort. Recombination linked TRBV7-8 to TRBJ2-5, with 13 central nucleotides matching TRBD2. This TCR was recovered from a man younger than 35 in good health and CMV-seronegative. The sequenced sample consisted of PBMCs. The DNA is TGTGCCAGCAGCGGAAGGGGACTAGCGGGAAAAGAGACCCAGTACTTC. This encodes CASSGRGLAGKETQYF.